These T cell receptor beta chains were read from a single sample in a study of blood T cell repertoires in COVID-19. TCRdb's copy holds only in-frame clones and misses some; the assay was immunoSEQ multiplex PCR. This table holds fewer than 200,000 clones, 78% found once. Sequencing was carried out using PBMCs or T cells enriched from blood (not recorded which). These receptors all come from a woman aged 50 to 65 who had recovered from COVID-19. Each CDR3 is given with its conserved first and last residue. D genes are given only for firm matches. Clone size, where shown, is once, few, many, or a class for clones that have expanded.

j_call: TRBJ1-2
d_call: -
v_call: TRBV7-9
clone_size: once
cdr3_nt: TGTGCCAGCAGCTTTTTCCGGGCCCAGGGGAACTATGGCTACACCTTC
cdr3_aa: CASSFFRAQGNYGYTF

j_call: TRBJ1-6
d_call: -
v_call: TRBV6-2/TRBV6-3
clone_size: -
cdr3_nt: TGTGCCAGCAGTGCCGACAGTCTCTCCCTCCACTTT
cdr3_aa: CASSADSLSLHF

j_call: TRBJ2-7
d_call: -
v_call: TRBV4-1
clone_size: -
cdr3_nt: TGCGCCAGCAGCCCCGCCGGGGCCGGCGGGACCCAGCAGTACTTC
cdr3_aa: CASSPAGAGGTQQYF

j_call: TRBJ2-5
d_call: -
v_call: TRBV25-1
clone_size: -
cdr3_nt: TGTGCCGCGACCTCCGGGACACTCGTTGGGACCCAGTACTTC
cdr3_aa: CAATSGTLVGTQYF

j_call: TRBJ2-7
d_call: TRBD2
v_call: TRBV27
clone_size: -
cdr3_nt: TGTGCCAGCAGTTTGACCGGGACTAGCGGGACCATTTCCTACGAGCAGTACTTC
cdr3_aa: CASSLTGTSGTISYEQYF

j_call: TRBJ2-4
d_call: TRBD1
v_call: TRBV6-5
clone_size: -
cdr3_nt: TGTGCCAGCCGGACAGGGGGTTTGGACATTCAGTACTTC
cdr3_aa: CASRTGGLDIQYF

j_call: TRBJ1-1
d_call: -
v_call: TRBV3-1/TRBV3-2
clone_size: few
cdr3_nt: TGTGCCAGCAGCCAAGAACAGGGGAACACTGAAGCTTTCTTT
cdr3_aa: CASSQEQGNTEAFF

j_call: TRBJ2-4
d_call: -
v_call: TRBV19
clone_size: -
cdr3_nt: TGTGCCAGTAGTAGGGAAGGGGCCTGGGGCCTAGCCAAAAACATTCAGTACTTC
cdr3_aa: CASSREGAWGLAKNIQYF

j_call: TRBJ2-1
d_call: -
v_call: TRBV30
clone_size: -
cdr3_nt: TGTGCCTGGGGTCTTTTCGGGTCCCTCGGTGAGCAGTTCTTC
cdr3_aa: CAWGLFGSLGEQFF

j_call: TRBJ1-3
d_call: -
v_call: TRBV11-2
clone_size: -
cdr3_nt: TGTGCCAGCAGCGTCCCAGGGTTACTTGGAAACACCATATATTTT
cdr3_aa: CASSVPGLLGNTIYF

j_call: TRBJ2-7
d_call: TRBD2
v_call: TRBV28
clone_size: -
cdr3_nt: TGTGCCAGCAGTCCCTCCGGGACTAGCGTTTACGAGCAGTACTTC
cdr3_aa: CASSPSGTSVYEQYF

j_call: TRBJ2-5
d_call: -
v_call: TRBV3-1/TRBV3-2
clone_size: -
cdr3_nt: TGTGCCAGCAGCCAAGATCGGGCACGACTACAAGAGACCCAGTACTTC
cdr3_aa: CASSQDRARLQETQYF

j_call: TRBJ2-5
d_call: TRBD2
v_call: TRBV27
clone_size: -
cdr3_nt: TGTGCCAGCAGTTTAGCGGGAGGGTCCGATCAGACCCAGTACTTC
cdr3_aa: CASSLAGGSDQTQYF

j_call: TRBJ1-1
d_call: -
v_call: TRBV3-1/TRBV3-2
clone_size: -
cdr3_nt: TGTGCCAGCAGCCAAGAAGCACAGTACACTGAAGCTTTCTTT
cdr3_aa: CASSQEAQYTEAFF

j_call: TRBJ2-7
d_call: -
v_call: TRBV5-1
clone_size: -
cdr3_nt: TGCGCCAGCAGCCCCAGGGGCCCCCCGGGCGAGCAGTACTTC
cdr3_aa: CASSPRGPPGEQYF

j_call: TRBJ1-5
d_call: -
v_call: TRBV29-1
clone_size: -
cdr3_nt: TGCAGCGTTGCAAGCAGCAATCAGCCCCAGCATTTT
cdr3_aa: CSVASSNQPQHF

j_call: TRBJ2-1
d_call: -
v_call: TRBV9
clone_size: -
cdr3_nt: TGTGCCAGCAAGGGCGGGACCACCGGGTCCTACAATGAGCAGTTCTTC
cdr3_aa: CASKGGTTGSYNEQFF

j_call: TRBJ1-2
d_call: -
v_call: TRBV15
clone_size: -
cdr3_nt: TGTGCCACCAGCTCCCGTCAGACAGAGGCTTATGGCTACACCTTC
cdr3_aa: CATSSRQTEAYGYTF

j_call: TRBJ1-3
d_call: -
v_call: TRBV5-4
clone_size: -
cdr3_nt: TGTGCCAGCAGCTTGGGTGGGGGGAGCATGATCTCTGGAAACACCATATATTTT
cdr3_aa: CASSLGGGSMISGNTIYF

j_call: TRBJ2-7
d_call: -
v_call: TRBV28
clone_size: -
cdr3_nt: TGTGCCAGCAGTTCCTCATTAGGACTCCTAGGCGAGCAGTACTTC
cdr3_aa: CASSSSLGLLGEQYF

j_call: TRBJ1-1
d_call: -
v_call: TRBV14
clone_size: -
cdr3_nt: TGTGCCAGCAGCCAAGACAGGGATCATGAAGCTTTCTTT
cdr3_aa: CASSQDRDHEAFF

j_call: TRBJ2-7
d_call: TRBD2
v_call: TRBV18
clone_size: few
cdr3_nt: TGTGCCAGCTCACCACCGGGGGGAGGCGGGAGTGGTTACGAGCAGTACTTC
cdr3_aa: CASSPPGGGGSGYEQYF

j_call: TRBJ2-7
d_call: -
v_call: TRBV10-1
clone_size: few
cdr3_nt: TGCGCCAGCAGTGACCACCGGGACTCCCGCTACGAGCAGTACTTC
cdr3_aa: CASSDHRDSRYEQYF

j_call: TRBJ1-4
d_call: TRBD1
v_call: TRBV18
clone_size: -
cdr3_nt: TGTGCCAGCTCACCACCTGGACAGGGAAGAGAAAAACTGTTTTTT
cdr3_aa: CASSPPGQGREKLFF

j_call: TRBJ1-1
d_call: TRBD1
v_call: TRBV18
clone_size: -
cdr3_nt: TGTGCCAGCTCACCATTGACAGGGGGCGACGCCACTGAAGCTTTCTTT
cdr3_aa: CASSPLTGGDATEAFF

j_call: TRBJ1-1
d_call: -
v_call: TRBV28
clone_size: -
cdr3_nt: TGTGCCAGCAGTAACGGACAGAACACTGAAGCTTTCTTT
cdr3_aa: CASSNGQNTEAFF

j_call: TRBJ1-2
d_call: TRBD1
v_call: TRBV19
clone_size: -
cdr3_nt: TGTGCCAGTGAATACTCGACAGGGGACGGCTATGGCTACACCTTC
cdr3_aa: CASEYSTGDGYGYTF

j_call: TRBJ2-7
d_call: -
v_call: TRBV5-5
clone_size: -
cdr3_nt: TGTGCCAGCAGCCCCACCGTTGGACAGACCTACGAGCAGTACTTC
cdr3_aa: CASSPTVGQTYEQYF

j_call: TRBJ2-2
d_call: TRBD2
v_call: TRBV5-1
clone_size: -
cdr3_nt: TGCGCCAGCAGCTTGCACGGGACTAGGGACACCGGGGAGCTGTTTTTT
cdr3_aa: CASSLHGTRDTGELFF

j_call: TRBJ1-6
d_call: -
v_call: TRBV9
clone_size: -
cdr3_nt: TGTGCCAGCAGCGTAGCTCTTGAGCTTCAGGATTCACCCCTCCACTTT
cdr3_aa: CASSVALELQDSPLHF

j_call: TRBJ2-1
d_call: TRBD2
v_call: TRBV30
clone_size: once
cdr3_nt: TGTGCCTGGAGTGTACGGGTATCTAGCGGCTCCTACAATGAGCAGTTCTTC
cdr3_aa: CAWSVRVSSGSYNEQFF

j_call: TRBJ1-1
d_call: -
v_call: TRBV7-9
clone_size: few
cdr3_nt: TGTGCCAGCAGCTTAGCGGATGCAGGGAATGAAGCTTTCTTT
cdr3_aa: CASSLADAGNEAFF

j_call: TRBJ1-2
d_call: -
v_call: TRBV10-3
clone_size: -
cdr3_nt: TGTGCCATCAGTGGGACAGCAGAAACTAACTATGGCTACACCTTC
cdr3_aa: CAISGTAETNYGYTF

j_call: TRBJ1-2
d_call: -
v_call: TRBV2
clone_size: -
cdr3_nt: TGTGCCAGCAGTGAGGCGGGGGCGATCTATGGCTACACCTTC
cdr3_aa: CASSEAGAIYGYTF

j_call: TRBJ2-3
d_call: -
v_call: TRBV9
clone_size: few
cdr3_nt: TGTGCCAGCAGCGAATGGGACGGGGGACTTAGCACAGATACGCAGTATTTT
cdr3_aa: CASSEWDGGLSTDTQYF

j_call: TRBJ2-7
d_call: TRBD2
v_call: TRBV11-2
clone_size: few
cdr3_nt: TGTGCCAGCAGCTTAGGGGGAGGCGGGAGGGTAGGTGAGCAGTACTTC
cdr3_aa: CASSLGGGGRVGEQYF

j_call: TRBJ2-7
d_call: TRBD1
v_call: TRBV6-1
clone_size: -
cdr3_nt: TGTGCCAGCAGTGAAGGGACAGGGTCCTACGAGCAGTACTTC
cdr3_aa: CASSEGTGSYEQYF

j_call: TRBJ2-1
d_call: TRBD2
v_call: TRBV12-5
clone_size: -
cdr3_nt: TGTGCTAGTGGTTGGACCAGGACTAGCGGGAGTAATGAGCAGTTCTTC
cdr3_aa: CASGWTRTSGSNEQFF

j_call: TRBJ1-2
d_call: TRBD1
v_call: TRBV28
clone_size: -
cdr3_nt: TGTGCCAGCAGTTCGACCGGACAGGGCTATGGCTACACCTTC
cdr3_aa: CASSSTGQGYGYTF

j_call: TRBJ2-7
d_call: -
v_call: TRBV5-1
clone_size: once
cdr3_nt: TGCGCCAGCAGCCCGGGAGTCTCCGAGCAGTACTTC
cdr3_aa: CASSPGVSEQYF

j_call: TRBJ2-7
d_call: TRBD2
v_call: TRBV27
clone_size: -
cdr3_nt: TGTGCCAGCAGTTTAATAGCGGGATCCCCTAGGGAGCAGTACTTC
cdr3_aa: CASSLIAGSPREQYF

j_call: TRBJ2-7
d_call: -
v_call: TRBV7-8
clone_size: -
cdr3_nt: TGTGCCAGCAGCTTAACTGGGGGGTCCCCTCTCACCCACGAGCAGTACTTC
cdr3_aa: CASSLTGGSPLTHEQYF

j_call: TRBJ1-4
d_call: -
v_call: TRBV28
clone_size: once
cdr3_nt: TGTGCCAGCAGTTTAACAGGGCCAAATGAAAAACTGTTTTTT
cdr3_aa: CASSLTGPNEKLFF

j_call: TRBJ2-7
d_call: -
v_call: TRBV9
clone_size: -
cdr3_nt: TGTGCCAGCAGCGTGGGGGGATCCGCGACGGCAGAGCAGTACTTC
cdr3_aa: CASSVGGSATAEQYF

j_call: TRBJ2-5
d_call: TRBD2
v_call: TRBV27
clone_size: -
cdr3_nt: TGTGCCAGCAGTTTGACTAGCGGGAGGTACCAAGAGACCCAGTACTTC
cdr3_aa: CASSLTSGRYQETQYF

j_call: TRBJ2-3
d_call: -
v_call: TRBV19
clone_size: -
cdr3_nt: TGTGCCAGTAGCCCAGGGGTAACCCGCACAGATACGCAGTATTTT
cdr3_aa: CASSPGVTRTDTQYF

j_call: TRBJ1-6
d_call: -
v_call: TRBV5-4
clone_size: -
cdr3_nt: TGTGCCAGCAGTTCGAGACGGGGAGAATCACCCCTCCACTTT
cdr3_aa: CASSSRRGESPLHF

j_call: TRBJ1-1
d_call: -
v_call: TRBV5-1
clone_size: -
cdr3_nt: TGCGCCAGCCGACAGGCTCGGAACACTGAAGCTTTCTTT
cdr3_aa: CASRQARNTEAFF

j_call: TRBJ2-1
d_call: -
v_call: TRBV7-9
clone_size: -
cdr3_nt: TGTGCCAGCAGCTTAATATGGGAGGCTTCCAGCTCCTACAATGAGCAGTTCTTC
cdr3_aa: CASSLIWEASSSYNEQFF

j_call: TRBJ2-7
d_call: TRBD2
v_call: TRBV28
clone_size: -
cdr3_nt: TGTGCCAGCAGTTTTGGGCGGGAGGGCTCCTACGAGCAGTACTTC
cdr3_aa: CASSFGREGSYEQYF

j_call: TRBJ1-4
d_call: -
v_call: TRBV14
clone_size: -
cdr3_nt: TGTGCCAGCAGCTCAATACCGACACGGCCTAATGAAAAACTGTTTTTT
cdr3_aa: CASSSIPTRPNEKLFF

j_call: TRBJ1-1
d_call: TRBD1
v_call: TRBV19
clone_size: -
cdr3_nt: TGTGCCAGTAGCTTCGGCTTGGGACAGGGAGAGTCTGAAGCTTTCTTT
cdr3_aa: CASSFGLGQGESEAFF

j_call: TRBJ2-1
d_call: TRBD2
v_call: TRBV6-1
clone_size: -
cdr3_nt: TGTGCCAGCGTGACTAGCGGGTGGAATGAGCAGTTCTTC
cdr3_aa: CASVTSGWNEQFF